Presented here are 7 T cell receptor beta chains from one specimen sequenced in a study of shared clonotypes between healthy human individuals. Produced via immunoSEQ multiplex PCR; TCRdb's table is partial and in-frame only. The sample contains around 1.6 million clones, 95% to 99% of which appear only once. Sequencing was performed on naive CD4+ T cells sorted from blood. Subset indicated: CD45RA+ positively selected. The receptors stem from a man under 40 in good health.

The rearrangement joins TRBV7-9 to TRBJ2-4, with 8 nucleotides matching TRBD2. J gave up 0 bases and V 10 bases, and 11 bases lay outside the gene matches. Germline lookup yields CDR1 SEHNR and CDR2 FQNEAQ (reference sequence). This CDR3 region has 16 residues. The CDR3 nucleotides read TGTGCCATCGCGGGGGGCAACGGACTAGCCAAAAACATTCAGTACTTC. Its protein is CAIAGGNGLAKNIQYF.

This chain links TRBV18 with TRBJ2-3; D is perhaps TRBD1 or TRBD2 (5 bases each). V was clipped by 8 bases and J by 1 base, with 10 bases between them. Germline V gene sequence: CDR1 KGHSH, CDR2 LQKENI. CDR3 length: 13 residues. The CDR3 region has the DNA TGTGCCAGCCTTAGGGACCGCACAGATACGCAGTATTTT. Residues: CASLRDRTDTQYF.

V and J are TRBV19 and TRBJ2-2; no reliable D call. CDR1 LNHDA and CDR2 SQIVND come from the germline V gene (reference sequence). V was cut by 6 bases and J by 0 bases, with 8 bases left in between. The CDR3 is made up of 14 amino acids. DNA for the CDR3: TGTGCCAGTAGCGTAGGGTCGAACACCGGGGAGCTGTTTTTT. This codes for CASSVGSNTGELFF.

The chain employs TRBV5-1 and TRBJ2-1; TRBD2 matches 8 bases. CDR3 size: 16 residues. V was clipped by 0 bases and J by 8 bases; unmatched bases: 10. Germline V gives CDR1 SGHRS, CDR2 YFSETQ. DNA of the CDR3: TGCGCCAGCAGCTTGGCGGGCAGCGGGAGTCTATATGAGCAGTTCTTC. This encodes CASSLAGSGSLYEQFF.

The chain couples TRBV29-1 to TRBJ2-3; 8 nucleotides agree with TRBD2. V lost 6 bases to trimming and J lost 4 bases; unmatched junction nucleotides: 12. In germline, CDR1 is SQVTM, CDR2 ANQGSEA. CDR3 length: 15 amino acids. CDR3 in DNA: TGCAGCGTCCAAACCGGGACTAGTATTGCAGATACGCAGTATTTT. It encodes CSVQTGTSIADTQYF.

The rearrangement links TRBV6-1 to TRBJ2-5; D is perhaps TRBD1 (5 bases). The length of the CDR3 is 13 residues. Germline V lookup: CDR1 MNHNS, CDR2 SASEGT. V lost 6 bases and J 5 bases, leaving 13 bases between the germline ends. CDR3 sequence: CASRTLAGETQYF. The CDR3 coding sequence is TGTGCCAGCAGGACTTTGGCAGGGGAGACCCAGTACTTC.

The V gene is TRBV29-1, the J gene TRBJ1-2, with D perhaps matching TRBD1 (5 bases). Per the germline V gene, CDR1 is SQVTM and CDR2 is ANQGSEA. Trimming removed 2 bases from V and 6 bases from J, with 16 bases in between. CDR3 length: 14 residues. In DNA, the CDR3 is TGCAGCGTTGAACGAACAGGCTCGAGAAATGGCTACACCTTC. Translation: CSVERTGSRNGYTF. Variable domain in full (rest from reference TRBV29-1 and TRBJ1-2): SAVISQKPSRDICQRGTSLTIQCQVDSQVTMMFWYRQQPGQSLTLIATANQGSEATYESGFVIDKFPISRPNLTFSTLTVSNMSPEDSSIYLCSVERTGSRNGYTFGSGTRLTVV.